This TCR beta chain was recovered during a study of CD8 T cells in Susac syndrome. About 0.45 to 1 ug RNA was reverse transcribed with random hexamers. An immunoSEQ multiplex PCR generated amplified TCR beta CDR3 products spanning 54 Vbeta and 13 Jbeta. One entry per CDR3 protein results from TCRdb running MiXCR on the immunoSEQ multiplex PCR reads. There are fewer than 150,000 distinct CDR3 sequences in the sample; about 90% occur only once, and 0.24% lies in the top ten. CDR3 length equals 13 residues. Trimming took off 6 bases at V and 4 bases at J, with 12 bases between the two ends. Germline assignment: CDR1 SEHNR and CDR2 FQNEAQ (reference sequence).

The receptor comes from a human donor with multiple sclerosis. This chain uses TRBV7-9 with TRBJ1-1, with no clear D. Sequencing input: CD8+ T cells from PBMCs. The CDR3 bases are TGTGCCAGCAGTTCTAAGGGTGGCACTGAAGCTTTCTTT. Encoded protein: CASSSKGGTEAFF. The whole variable domain, remainder taken from reference TRBV7-9 and TRBJ1-1, is DTGVSQNPRHKITKRGQNVTFRCDPISEHNRLYWYRQTLGQGPEFLTYFQNEAQLEKSRLLSDRFSAERPKGSFSTLEIQRTEQGDSAMYLCASSSKGGTEAFFGQGTRLTVV.